This is a list of T cell receptor beta chains from one sample in a study of blood T cell repertoires in COVID-19. Data came from immunoSEQ multiplex PCR; TCRdb stores just in-frame clones and leaves some out. Of 85,000 or so clones listed, about 95% were seen once; the top ten hold about 4.5%. Sequenced sample: peripheral blood. Receptors were obtained from a human donor with active COVID-19. The donor label of this sample is uncertain. The CDR3 runs from the conserved cysteine through the conserved F or W. D genes are given only for firm matches. Some rows have no size entry. The others give once, few or many, or a class for an expanded clone.

clone size: -; J gene: TRBJ1-6; D gene: TRBD1; V gene: TRBV9; CDR3 DNA: TGTGCCAGCAGCCCCCGGGGGGGACAGGGGACAAATTCACCCCTCCACTTT; CDR3 protein: CASSPRGGQGTNSPLHF
clone size: -; J gene: TRBJ1-6; D gene: TRBD1; V gene: TRBV6-4; CDR3 DNA: TGTGCCCGCCCCGGGACAGGGGGCCTTACCGCCCGAGGTTCACCCCTCCACTTT; CDR3 protein: CARPGTGGLTARGSPLHF
clone size: -; J gene: TRBJ2-2; D gene: -; V gene: TRBV19; CDR3 DNA: TGTGCCAGTAGCCCGACCGGGGAGCTGTTTTTT; CDR3 protein: CASSPTGELFF
clone size: few; J gene: TRBJ2-7; D gene: -; V gene: TRBV6-5; CDR3 DNA: TGTGCCAGCAGTTACGCGGCGGGAACCTACGAGCAGTACTTC; CDR3 protein: CASSYAAGTYEQYF
clone size: -; J gene: TRBJ1-4; D gene: -; V gene: TRBV14; CDR3 DNA: TGTGCCAGCAGCCTGCTTCGGGGAAATAATGAAAAACTGTTTTTT; CDR3 protein: CASSLLRGNNEKLFF
clone size: once; J gene: TRBJ2-3; D gene: TRBD2; V gene: TRBV5-6; CDR3 DNA: TGTGCCAGCACCCTTCCGACTAGCGCGAGCCGGGATACGCAGTATTTT; CDR3 protein: CASTLPTSASRDTQYF
clone size: -; J gene: TRBJ2-3; D gene: -; V gene: TRBV7-8; CDR3 DNA: TGTGCCAGCGGATGGACGGAGGGATCCACAGATACGCAGTATTTT; CDR3 protein: CASGWTEGSTDTQYF
clone size: -; J gene: TRBJ2-3; D gene: -; V gene: TRBV18; CDR3 DNA: TGTGCCAGCTCACCTACTTCCTCCCTAAGCACAGATACGCAGTATTTT; CDR3 protein: CASSPTSSLSTDTQYF
clone size: once; J gene: TRBJ1-5; D gene: -; V gene: TRBV6-2/TRBV6-3; CDR3 DNA: TGTGCCAGCAGTGGACATCGAAATCAGCCCCAGCATTTT; CDR3 protein: CASSGHRNQPQHF
clone size: -; J gene: TRBJ1-6; D gene: -; V gene: TRBV7-9; CDR3 DNA: TGTGCCAGCAGGGCCGAAGGGGGCTCCTATAATTCACCCCTCCACTTT; CDR3 protein: CASRAEGGSYNSPLHF
clone size: -; J gene: TRBJ2-7; D gene: -; V gene: TRBV27; CDR3 DNA: TGTGCCAGCACATCGGGCGGGACCTACGAGCAGTACTTC; CDR3 protein: CASTSGGTYEQYF
clone size: -; J gene: TRBJ1-1; D gene: -; V gene: TRBV28; CDR3 DNA: TGTGCCAGCAACCCTGGGGGGGTTAGGAAAGCTTTCTTT; CDR3 protein: CASNPGGVRKAFF
clone size: -; J gene: TRBJ2-3; D gene: TRBD1; V gene: TRBV13; CDR3 DNA: TGTGCCAGCAGACGGACAGGTCGCACAGATACGCAGTATTTT; CDR3 protein: CASRRTGRTDTQYF
clone size: -; J gene: TRBJ1-1; D gene: -; V gene: TRBV4-3; CDR3 DNA: TGCGCCAGCAGCCTTCTCACGCAGGCTAACACTGAAGCTTTCTTT; CDR3 protein: CASSLLTQANTEAFF
clone size: -; J gene: TRBJ1-2; D gene: TRBD1; V gene: TRBV29-1; CDR3 DNA: TGCAGCGTTGAGGAAGCGGGGACAGGGAACGGCTACACCTTC; CDR3 protein: CSVEEAGTGNGYTF
clone size: -; J gene: TRBJ2-2; D gene: TRBD2; V gene: TRBV5-1; CDR3 DNA: TGCGCCAGCAGCATGAAGACTAGCGGAAACACCGGGGAGCTGTTTTTT; CDR3 protein: CASSMKTSGNTGELFF
clone size: once; J gene: TRBJ1-1; D gene: -; V gene: TRBV3-1/TRBV3-2; CDR3 DNA: TGTGCCAGCAGCCAAGGGGCGATCACTGAAGCTTTCTTT; CDR3 protein: CASSQGAITEAFF
clone size: once; J gene: TRBJ2-7; D gene: TRBD2; V gene: TRBV28; CDR3 DNA: TGTGCCAGCAGTCCCGGGACTAGCGGGAGGGCCCGCTACGAGCAGTACTTC; CDR3 protein: CASSPGTSGRARYEQYF
clone size: -; J gene: TRBJ2-7; D gene: TRBD1; V gene: TRBV18; CDR3 DNA: TGTGCCAGCTCACCATCCGGGACAGCTCAAGGGGAGCAGTACTTC; CDR3 protein: CASSPSGTAQGEQYF
clone size: -; J gene: TRBJ2-5; D gene: -; V gene: TRBV2; CDR3 DNA: TGTGCCAGCAGTGAAACAGCGGGCGTAGAGACCCAGTACTTC; CDR3 protein: CASSETAGVETQYF
clone size: -; J gene: TRBJ1-5; D gene: -; V gene: TRBV7-8; CDR3 DNA: TGTGCCAGCAGCTTAACTGATAGCAATCAGCCCCAGCATTTT; CDR3 protein: CASSLTDSNQPQHF
clone size: -; J gene: TRBJ2-5; D gene: -; V gene: TRBV6-5; CDR3 DNA: TGTGCCAGCAGTAGAACCCGGGAGACCCAGTACTTC; CDR3 protein: CASSRTRETQYF
clone size: -; J gene: TRBJ2-5; D gene: TRBD2; V gene: TRBV19; CDR3 DNA: TGTGCCAGTAGTGGATCTAGCGGGTGGGAGACCCAGTACTTC; CDR3 protein: CASSGSSGWETQYF
clone size: -; J gene: TRBJ2-1; D gene: TRBD2; V gene: TRBV19; CDR3 DNA: TGTGCCAGTAGTATCGGTAGCGGGGTCTACAATGAGCAGTTCTTC; CDR3 protein: CASSIGSGVYNEQFF
clone size: -; J gene: TRBJ2-5; D gene: TRBD1; V gene: TRBV5-6; CDR3 DNA: TGTGCCAGCAGCTTGGGGACAGGGGGCGCGAAGACCCAGTACTTC; CDR3 protein: CASSLGTGGAKTQYF
clone size: -; J gene: TRBJ2-7; D gene: -; V gene: TRBV3-1/TRBV3-2; CDR3 DNA: TGTGCCAGCAGCCAAGACCCCCACGGGCAGTACTTC; CDR3 protein: CASSQDPHGQYF
clone size: -; J gene: TRBJ1-6; D gene: -; V gene: TRBV5-1; CDR3 DNA: TGCGCCAGCAGCTTGGCCGCGGTGGGTTTAGGCTCACCCCTCCACTTT; CDR3 protein: CASSLAAVGLGSPLHF
clone size: -; J gene: TRBJ1-1; D gene: TRBD1; V gene: TRBV7-8; CDR3 DNA: TGTGCCAGCAGCCGACAGGGTTCACTTGATGCTTTCTTT; CDR3 protein: CASSRQGSLDAFF
clone size: -; J gene: TRBJ2-1; D gene: -; V gene: TRBV7-2; CDR3 DNA: TGTGCCAGCAGCTTAGGGCTGTATAGCGTGGGCAATGAGCAGTTCTTC; CDR3 protein: CASSLGLYSVGNEQFF
clone size: -; J gene: TRBJ2-7; D gene: TRBD1; V gene: TRBV6-2/TRBV6-3; CDR3 DNA: TGTGCCAGCAGTTTGACCGGGACAGGGGGTGGCGAGCAGTACTTC; CDR3 protein: CASSLTGTGGGEQYF
clone size: -; J gene: TRBJ2-3; D gene: TRBD2; V gene: TRBV3-1/TRBV3-2; CDR3 DNA: TGTGCCAGCAGATTAGCGGGGGGGCGAGGAGATACGCAGTATTTT; CDR3 protein: CASRLAGGRGDTQYF
clone size: -; J gene: TRBJ1-1; D gene: -; V gene: TRBV5-1; CDR3 DNA: TGCGCCAGCAACATGGTCCAGGGGAACACTGAAGCTTTCTTT; CDR3 protein: CASNMVQGNTEAFF
clone size: once; J gene: TRBJ1-3; D gene: TRBD1; V gene: TRBV6-5; CDR3 DNA: TGTGCCAGCAGAGCAGGGGGCTACACCATATATTTT; CDR3 protein: CASRAGGYTIYF
clone size: -; J gene: TRBJ2-3; D gene: -; V gene: TRBV24-1; CDR3 DNA: TGTGCCACCAGTCATGCTTTAGCGGAGACCACAGATACGCAGTATTTT; CDR3 protein: CATSHALAETTDTQYF
clone size: -; J gene: TRBJ1-1; D gene: -; V gene: TRBV5-1; CDR3 DNA: TGCGCCAGCAGCTTGGAGGAGACAGCTGAAGCTTTCTTT; CDR3 protein: CASSLEETAEAFF
clone size: -; J gene: TRBJ1-4; D gene: -; V gene: TRBV7-9; CDR3 DNA: TGTGCCAGCAGCTTAAGTCAGGGAAGGGAAAAACTGTTTTTT; CDR3 protein: CASSLSQGREKLFF
clone size: -; J gene: TRBJ2-1; D gene: TRBD2; V gene: TRBV27; CDR3 DNA: TGTGCCAGCAGCCGCGGGGGGAACTCCTACAATGAGCAGTTCTTC; CDR3 protein: CASSRGGNSYNEQFF
clone size: -; J gene: TRBJ2-3; D gene: TRBD2; V gene: TRBV14; CDR3 DNA: TGTGCCAGCAGCCATGACGTCTTGCGGGGGAGCACAGATACGCAGTATTTT; CDR3 protein: CASSHDVLRGSTDTQYF
clone size: few; J gene: TRBJ2-7; D gene: -; V gene: TRBV25-1; CDR3 DNA: TGTGCCAGCAGTGAGACAGGATCCTACGAGCAGTACTTC; CDR3 protein: CASSETGSYEQYF
clone size: -; J gene: TRBJ2-1; D gene: TRBD2; V gene: TRBV9; CDR3 DNA: TGTGCCAGCAGCGTTTTACCCGGAACTAGCGGGAGAGCGTATGAGCAGTTCTTC; CDR3 protein: CASSVLPGTSGRAYEQFF
clone size: -; J gene: TRBJ1-1; D gene: -; V gene: TRBV11-3; CDR3 DNA: TGTGCCAGCAGCTTAGATGCGGGGGTCCCGAACACTGAAGCTTTCTTT; CDR3 protein: CASSLDAGVPNTEAFF
clone size: -; J gene: TRBJ1-1; D gene: -; V gene: TRBV3-1/TRBV3-2; CDR3 DNA: TGTGCCAGCAGCCAAGCTAGGCGGGTGAACACTGAAGCTTTCTTT; CDR3 protein: CASSQARRVNTEAFF
clone size: -; J gene: TRBJ2-7; D gene: -; V gene: TRBV5-1; CDR3 DNA: TGCGCCAGCAGCTCCTCCCTTGACAGCAAACAAGAAAAAGTCTACCAGCAGTACTTC; CDR3 protein: CASSSSLDSKQEKVYQQYF